Each of the 32 T cell receptor beta chains below was sequenced from the same sample in a study of T cells in Graves' hyperthyroidism and ophthalmopathy. The investigators amplified TCR beta CDR3 regions from RNA transcripts. The HTBI primer set drove a first-round RT-PCR of the TCR CDR3. MiXCR was run by TCRdb on the multiplex PCR reads, yielding one entry per CDR3 protein. The sample carries some 500,000 distinct CDR3 sequences, about 15% recorded once. The sequenced material came from blood. The receptors come from a woman younger than 45 with Graves' ophthalmopathy.

This clonotype appeared a few times. This chain links TRBV5-4 with TRBJ2-7; 8 positions match TRBD2. With 1 base clipped from V and 6 bases from J, the junction kept 6 bases outside the gene matches. This CDR3 has 14 amino acids. The germline gives CDR1 SGHNT, CDR2 YYREEE (reference sequence). Written as DNA, the CDR3 is TGTGCCAGCAGCTTGACCGGGACTAGGGGCGAGCAGTACTTC. It codes for CASSLTGTRGEQYF.

The chain recombines TRBV12-3 or TRBV12-4 with TRBJ2-5; maybe TRBD1 (6 bases). Trimming stripped 5 bases from V and 5 bases from J, with 18 bases between. The CDR3 is 15 amino acids. The CDR3 DNA reads as TGTGCCAGCAGTATAGGGACATCCTACTTGGAGACCCAGTACTTC. Its protein is CASSIGTSYLETQYF.

This clonotype was observed a single time. The V call is TRBV7-9, the J call TRBJ2-6, with D perhaps matching TRBD1 (5 bases). This CDR3 contains 16 residues. The ends were cut back, 5 bases at V and 3 bases at J, with 14 bases in the middle. Germline assignment: CDR1 SEHNR and CDR2 FQNEAQ (reference sequence). CDR3 sequence: CASSIDSFFGANVLTF. CDR3 in DNA: TGTGCCAGCAGCATAGACAGTTTTTTTGGGGCCAACGTCCTGACTTTC.

A word on this clonotype: A read error is likely, as this CDR3 ends without the conserved phenylalanine or tryptophan. This chain links TRBV20-1 with TRBJ2-7; D uncertain. The CDR3 consists of 13 residues. The germline V gene has CDR1 DFQATT and CDR2 SNEGSKA (reference sequence). Trimming stripped 8 bases from V and 5 bases from J, with 19 bases between. The CDR3 nucleotides are TGCAGTCCTACAATACCCATTCGAAACGAGCAGTACCTC. Protein: CSPTIPIRNEQYL.

This clonotype was seen many times. The V and J genes are TRBV28 and TRBJ2-1; 9 positions agree with TRBD1. Germline CDR1 MDHEN, CDR2 SYDVKM. CDR3 length: 16 residues. Trimming removed 6 bases from V and 2 bases from J; junction bases left unmatched: 8. The CDR3 nucleotides are TGTGCCAGCAGCTATCATACAGGGGGCACCTACAATGAGCAGTTCTTC. This gives the protein CASSYHTGGTYNEQFF.

This clonotype was detected only a few times. The rearrangement uses TRBV29-1 and TRBJ2-1; no clear D gene. V lost 5 bases, J lost 0 bases, and 20 bases lay in between. The V gene's germline CDR1 is SQVTM and CDR2 ANQGSEA. The CDR3 is 17 residues long. In DNA, the CDR3 is TGCAGCGTTCCTAAAGGGCAAACAACCTTCTCCTACAATGAGCAGTTCTTC. The encoded protein is CSVPKGQTTFSYNEQFF.

This clonotype was observed many times. V is TRBV6-1 and J is TRBJ2-7; D gene ambiguous. Germline V lookup: CDR1 MNHNS, CDR2 SASEGT. Trimming stripped 2 bases from V and 6 bases from J, with 17 bases between. The CDR3 runs to 15 residues. The CDR3 loop reads CASSEIGLESPEQYF. The CDR3 DNA is TGTGCCAGCAGTGAAATTGGGCTAGAATCCCCCGAGCAGTACTTC.

This clonotype came up many times. CDR3 bases: TGTGCCACCATTTTACGGGGAGGCAATGAGCAGTTCTTC. As protein: CATILRGGNEQFF. The rearrangement uses TRBV24-1 and TRBJ2-1, with D perhaps TRBD2 (6 bases). The V and J ends lost 8 bases and 6 bases respectively, with 13 bases between them. This CDR3 spans 13 amino acids. From germline, CDR1 is KGHDR and CDR2 SFDVKD.

There are many counts of this clonotype. The CDR3 spells CAWSARLLGEAFF. As DNA, the CDR3 is TGTGCCTGGAGTGCCAGATTACTCGGAGAAGCTTTCTTT. This sequence joins TRBV30 and TRBJ1-1; D is unresolved. CDR1 is GTSNPN, CDR2 SVGIG, per germline (reference sequence). The CDR3 runs 13 residues. V shed 1 base and J shed 8 bases, with 14 bases lying between them. Looking up the rest from reference TRBV30 and TRBJ1-1 gives the full variable domain: SQTIHQWPATLVQPVGSPLSLECTVEGTSNPNLYWYRQAAGRGLQLLFYSVGIGQISSEVPQNLSASRPQDRQFILSSKKLLLSDSGFYLCAWSARLLGEAFFGQGTRLTVV.

The table lists this clonotype with many counts. This chain uses TRBV5-5 with TRBJ1-1, with 10 bases fitting TRBD1. This CDR3 comprises 15 residues. The ends lost 4 bases at V and 4 bases at J; junction bases unmatched: 7. CDR1 SGHKS and CDR2 YYEKEE come from the germline V gene (reference sequence). The CDR3 sequence: CASSPARTGGTEAFF. The DNA of the CDR3 is TGTGCCAGCAGCCCGGCGCGGACAGGGGGCACTGAAGCTTTCTTT.

This clonotype has a count of ten or more. This chain uses TRBV6-1 with TRBJ2-7, with 11 bases matching TRBD2. V lost 4 bases, J lost 2 bases, and 4 bases stayed unmatched. Germline CDR1 MNHNS, CDR2 SASEGT. This CDR3 contains 15 residues. CDR3 sequence (DNA): TGTGCCAGCAGTGTACTAGCGGGAGCTACCTACGAGCAGTACTTC. Amino acid sequence: CASSVLAGATYEQYF.

The table lists this clonotype with many counts. The chain employs TRBV3-1 and TRBJ1-2; 8 nucleotides agree with TRBD1. Germline loops: CDR1 LGHDT, CDR2 YNNKEL (reference sequence). The CDR3 runs to 14 residues. After removal of 5 bases from V and 8 bases from J, the junction contained 10 bases not matched to a gene. CDR3 residues: CASSAEQGGLGYTF. As DNA, the CDR3 is TGTGCCAGCAGCGCAGAACAGGGGGGCTTAGGCTACACCTTC.

The chain carries TRBV30 and TRBJ1-5; maybe TRBD1 (5 bases). Germline V lookup: CDR1 GTSNPN, CDR2 SVGIG (reference sequence). This CDR3 spans 19 amino acids. V shed 3 bases and J shed 4 bases, with 28 bases lying between them. CDR3 in DNA: TGTGCCTGGAGGGACCCGCCAAACCAGGGTCCCCCCTATAATCAGCCCCAGCATTTT. Protein product: CAWRDPPNQGPPYNQPQHF.

J is TRBJ1-5 and V is TRBV19; D may be TRBD1 (6 bases). There are 14 residues in the CDR3. The germline V and J ends were trimmed by 5 bases and 2 bases, with 10 bases remaining between them. Germline values: CDR1 LNHDA, CDR2 SQIVND (reference sequence). CDR3 nucleotide sequence: TGTGCCAGTAGTCAACAGGGTGGCAATCAGCCCCAGCATTTT. Protein sequence: CASSQQGGNQPQHF.

This clonotype was detected only a few times. The rearrangement uses TRBV29-1 and TRBJ1-2; 12 bases are a match to TRBD1. Germline assignment: CDR1 SQVTM and CDR2 ANQGSEA. The CDR3 loop spans 12 amino acids. After removal of 7 bases from V and 6 bases from J, the junction contained 3 bases not matched to a gene. This CDR3 reads CSGGQGANGYTF. CDR3 DNA: TGCAGCGGGGGACAGGGGGCTAATGGCTACACCTTC.

This clonotype was observed many times. The chain combines TRBV6-5 with TRBJ2-1, with D possibly TRBD2 on 5 matching bases. V shed 0 bases and J shed 10 bases, with 13 bases lying between them. Germline CDR1 MNHEY, CDR2 SVGAGI. The CDR3 length is 14 residues. CDR3 DNA sequence: TGTGCCAGCAGTTACTCGAACGGGATCTACGAGCAGTTCTTC. Residues: CASSYSNGIYEQFF.

This clonotype occurred many times. The chain couples TRBV7-2 to TRBJ1-2, with D maybe TRBD1 (6 bases). This CDR3 is built from 14 residues. V lost 7 bases and J 4 bases, leaving 16 bases between the germline ends. CDR1 is SGHTA and CDR2 is FQGNSA in the germline V gene. CDR3 sequence: CASIPRTDFYGYTF. The DNA for the CDR3 is TGTGCCAGCATCCCCCGGACAGATTTCTATGGCTACACCTTC.

This clonotype showed up many times. The genes are TRBV28 and TRBJ2-7, with D possibly being TRBD1 (5 bases). Germline V gives CDR1 MDHEN, CDR2 SYDVKM. This CDR3 comprises 18 residues. V lost 3 bases and J 0 bases, leaving 21 bases between the germline ends. The CDR3 DNA reads TGTGCCAGCAGTTTTAGTTATGAATTGACAGTGGACTCCTACGAGCAGTACTTC. Translating gives CASSFSYELTVDSYEQYF.

This chain connects TRBV10-3 to TRBJ2-3; D tentatively fits TRBD1 or TRBD2 (6 bases each). CDR3 length: 16 amino acids. Germline-derived CDR1 and CDR2 are ENHRY and SYGVKD. The V end lost 10 bases, the J end lost 0 bases, and 20 bases lay between the germline ends. The DNA for the CDR3 is TGTGCCACCGGGACAAAGGGGGGAGTTAGCACAGATACGCAGTATTTT. This translates into CATGTKGGVSTDTQYF.

A few counts support this clonotype. The chain uses TRBV4-2 and TRBJ1-4; D is unresolved. V was cut by 1 base and J by 2 bases, with 8 bases left in between. Germline CDR1 reads LGHNA; CDR2 reads YNFKEQ. The CDR3 runs 15 residues. The chain's CDR3 is CASSQAHGTNEKLFF. The CDR3 DNA follows: TGTGCCAGCAGCCAAGCCCACGGGACTAATGAAAAACTGTTTTTT.

About this clonotype itself: A much larger clone differs from this one at a single base, so this may be a read error. The chain has TRBV20-1 and TRBJ1-4, with no clear D. V was clipped by 6 bases and J by 7 bases, with 18 bases between them. In germline, CDR1 is DFQATT, CDR2 SNEGSKA (reference sequence). The CDR3 is 14 residues long. In DNA, the CDR3 is TGCAGTGCAGTAGGTGGTTTGGGGAGTGAAAAACTGTTTTTT. Translating gives CSAVGGLGSEKLFF.

The chain is built from TRBV5-1 and TRBJ1-6; D ambiguous. V gave up 4 bases and J gave up 7 bases, with 15 bases separating them. Germline V lookup: CDR1 SGHRS, CDR2 YFSETQ. This CDR3 spans 15 amino acids. CDR3 in DNA: TGCGCCAGCAGCCCGCAGGCAGTGACAAATTCACCCCTCCACTTT. Its translation: CASSPQAVTNSPLHF.

V gene TRBV28 combines with J gene TRBJ1-5; 8 nucleotides align to TRBD1. The CDR3 has 17 residues. Looked up from germline, CDR1 is MDHEN and CDR2 is SYDVKM. V was clipped by 2 bases and J by 4 bases; unmatched bases: 10. CDR3: CASSLVQGAGWNQPQHF. The CDR3 DNA follows: TGTGCCAGCAGTTTAGTCCAGGGGGCGGGATGGAATCAGCCCCAGCATTTT.

This clonotype was recorded at least ten times. The DNA for the CDR3 is TGTGCCAGCAGCCAAGACCACAGGGCCTACGAGCAGTACTTC. Translation gives CASSQDHRAYEQYF. V is TRBV14 and J is TRBJ2-7; D is perhaps TRBD1 (6 bases). CDR3 length equals 14 residues. The V and J ends lost 0 bases and 2 bases respectively, with 8 bases between them. CDR1 and CDR2 from the germline V gene are SGHDN and FVKESK.

This clonotype was recorded at least ten times. The CDR3 DNA follows: TGCAGTGCTAGAAAAGGTAGTAGCACAGATACGCAGTATTTT. The encoded protein is CSARKGSSTDTQYF. The chain joins TRBV20-1 to TRBJ2-3; D unresolved. Germline CDR1 is DFQATT and CDR2 is SNEGSKA (reference sequence). The CDR3 has 14 amino acids. Trimming cost V 2 bases and J 0 bases, with 9 bases left between them.

This clonotype occurred many times. The V gene is TRBV20-1, the J gene TRBJ2-7; D is possibly TRBD1 or TRBD2 (5 bases each). The germline V gene encodes CDR1 DFQATT and CDR2 SNEGSKA (reference sequence). The germline V and J ends were trimmed by 2 bases and 3 bases, with 17 bases remaining between them. CDR3 length equals 15 residues. DNA of the CDR3: TGCAGTGCTAGACCACTTAGACGGGGCCTCTACGAGCAGTACTTC. It yields the protein CSARPLRRGLYEQYF.

This clonotype was seen a few times. The chain couples TRBV29-1 to TRBJ2-7, with 7 nucleotides matching TRBD2. Trimming at V came to 6 bases and at J to 1 base, leaving 9 bases not matched to a gene. This CDR3 comprises 14 residues. Per the germline V gene, CDR1 is SQVTM and CDR2 is ANQGSEA. The CDR3 is CSVVKRDVSYEQYF. CDR3 bases: TGCAGCGTGGTCAAGCGGGACGTATCCTACGAGCAGTACTTC.

The V gene is TRBV29-1, the J gene TRBJ1-2, with D possibly being TRBD1 (6 bases). CDR1 SQVTM and CDR2 ANQGSEA come from the germline V gene. The CDR3 is 13 amino acids. Trimming stripped 6 bases from V and 4 bases from J, with 15 bases between. The CDR3 DNA is TGCAGCGTACAGGGCTCCGAGGCCTATGGCTACACCTTC. Its translation is CSVQGSEAYGYTF.

The chain joins TRBV20-1 to TRBJ1-4, with D unresolved. Germline V lookup: CDR1 DFQATT, CDR2 SNEGSKA (reference sequence). Trimming stripped 6 bases from V and 0 bases from J, with 14 bases between. CDR3 size: 15 residues. Here the CDR3 DNA reads TGCAGTGCCCCCTCCCTCAATGCAACTAATGAAAAACTGTTTTTT. The encoded protein is CSAPSLNATNEKLFF.

The chain combines TRBV2 with TRBJ2-7, with 7 bases that match TRBD1. The CDR3 is 15 amino acids. The germline V gene has CDR1 SNHLY and CDR2 FYNNEI. With 6 bases clipped from V and 5 bases from J, the junction kept 13 bases outside the gene matches. Here the CDR3 DNA reads TGTGCCAGCAGAGACCTGACAGGGCCGCCCCACGAGCAGTACTTC. It yields the protein CASRDLTGPPHEQYF. The full variable domain, rest sourced from reference TRBV2 and TRBJ2-7, is EPEVTQTPSHQVTQMGQEVILRCVPISNHLYFYWYRQILGQKVEFLVSFYNNEISEKSEIFDDQFSVERPDGSNFTLKIRSTKLEDSAMYFCASRDLTGPPHEQYFGPGTRLTVT.

The sample holds many counts of this clonotype. This chain joins TRBV6-1 and TRBJ2-7; 10 nucleotides match TRBD1. CDR1 is MNHNS and CDR2 is SASEGT in the germline V gene. V lost 7 bases and J lost 3; bases outside the gene matches: 6. The length of the CDR3 is 14 residues. Here the CDR3 reads CASTGGQGLYEQYF. DNA for the CDR3: TGTGCCAGCACGGGGGGACAGGGGCTCTACGAGCAGTACTTC.

There are many counts of this clonotype. The rearrangement links TRBV18 to TRBJ2-7, with unresolved D. The CDR3 is made up of 16 amino acids. Germline CDR1 reads KGHSH; CDR2 reads LQKENI. Trimming took off 1 base at V and 0 bases at J, with 13 bases between the two ends. CDR3: CASSPRMKESSYEQYF. CDR3 coding DNA: TGTGCCAGCTCACCACGGATGAAGGAGAGCTCCTACGAGCAGTACTTC.